A single sample is the source of the 25 T cell receptor beta chains below, sequenced in a study of neurological immune-mediated disorders (dated by TCRdb to the late 2010s). The library was built by means of 5' RACE. The instrument given in TCRdb is Illumina HiSeq 2500. In TCRdb, the public reads were trimmed at Q25 with fastp and aligned with MiXCR, with productive beta chains retained. A single entry per CDR3 protein holds the most common genes and DNA from its merged rows. The sample table contains about 62,000 distinct CDR3 sequences; only one count was recorded for 3.7% of them. Around 2.2% of the sample goes to the ten largest clones. The source material was PBMCs. The receptors shown here come from a woman in her forties or fifties with multiple sclerosis.

This clonotype was seen many times. The chain recombines TRBV7-3 with TRBJ2-2; D ambiguous. The V end lost 0 bases, the J end lost 1 base, and 9 bases lay between the germline ends. This CDR3 region has 16 residues. Germline V gene data show CDR1 as SGHTA and CDR2 as FQGTGA. CDR3 nucleotides: TGTGCCAGCAGCTTAACGAGGACCGGGAACACCGGGGAGCTGTTTTTT. Residues: CASSLTRTGNTGELFF.

This clonotype was counted ten times or more. This chain uses TRBV6-5 with TRBJ1-1, with D maybe TRBD1 (6 bases). Trimming left V 4 bases short and J 6 bases short, with 18 bases between. This CDR3 has 15 residues. Germline V gene data show CDR1 as MNHEY and CDR2 as SVGAGI. The CDR3 coding sequence is TGTGCCAGCAGTTCAGCGGGGGGGGCGGTTTCTGAAGCTTTCTTT. This codes for CASSSAGGAVSEAFF.

This clonotype was observed many times. The CDR3 spells CASQLAGVVRTGELFF. CDR3 nucleotide sequence: TGTGCCAGCCAACTAGCGGGAGTTGTGAGGACCGGGGAGCTGTTTTTT. The J gene is TRBJ2-2, the V gene TRBV6-2 or TRBV6-3; 11 nucleotides align to TRBD2. Per the germline V gene, CDR1 is MNHEY and CDR2 is SVGEGT. Trimming removed 8 bases from V and 5 bases from J; junction bases left unmatched: 10. This CDR3 comprises 16 residues.

Ten or more counts support this clonotype. The chain joins TRBV6-2 or TRBV6-3 to TRBJ2-7; D gene unclear. The CDR3 has 13 amino acids. The V gene lost 4 bases and the J gene lost 4 bases, with 11 bases spanning the gap. Germline CDR1 is MNHEY and CDR2 is SVGEGT. The CDR3 DNA is TGTGCCAGCAGTTCTCTTAGCAGGTACGAGCAGTACTTC. Translating gives CASSSLSRYEQYF.

Ten or more counts support this clonotype. The chain combines TRBV3-1 with TRBJ2-2; TRBD1 matches 8 bases. The V gene's germline CDR1 is LGHDT and CDR2 YNNKEL (reference sequence). The V and J ends lost 4 bases and 4 bases, in that order; junction bases with no gene match: 5. CDR3 length: 15 residues. CDR3 loop: CASSPRTGSTGELFF. The CDR3 bases are TGTGCCAGCAGCCCACGGACAGGGAGCACCGGGGAGCTGTTTTTT.

This clonotype was counted at least ten times. The gene calls are TRBV7-8 and TRBJ2-2; TRBD2 agrees at 13 bases. J gave up 2 bases and V 5 bases, and 8 bases lay outside the gene matches. Germline loops: CDR1 SGHVS, CDR2 FQNEAQ. The CDR3 runs 18 residues. As DNA, the CDR3 is TGTGCCAGCAGCATAAGACTAGCGGGAGGCGTAAACACCGGGGAGCTGTTTTTT. Its protein is CASSIRLAGGVNTGELFF.

Ten or more counts support this clonotype. This rearrangement joins TRBV3-1 to TRBJ2-3; TRBD2 is a possible D gene (5 bases). Trimming took 1 base from V and 2 from J, leaving 25 bases between them. Germline V gives CDR1 LGHDT, CDR2 YNNKEL (reference sequence). The CDR3 runs to 20 residues. Here the CDR3 DNA reads TGTGCCAGCAGCCAAGCCCTTAGAGTAGCGACGCTTAAATCCACAGATACGCAGTATTTT. Its translation is CASSQALRVATLKSTDTQYF.

This clonotype has ten or more counts. The chain has TRBV29-1 and TRBJ1-2, with D uncertain. Germline V CDR1 and CDR2: SQVTM, ANQGSEA. Trimming stripped 3 bases from V and 4 bases from J, with 12 bases between. The CDR3 consists of 13 residues. The CDR3 DNA reads TGCAGCGTTGAGGGCCTTCCTTTCTATGGCTACACCTTC. Amino acid sequence: CSVEGLPFYGYTF.

In this sample, this clonotype turned up many times. The chain employs TRBV4-3 and TRBJ2-7; 8 bases map to TRBD2. This CDR3 contains 14 residues. After removal of 1 base from V and 7 bases from J, the junction contained 6 bases not matched to a gene. Per the germline V gene, CDR1 is LGHNA and CDR2 is YSLEER. The CDR3 loop reads CASSQGGGGTEQYF. The CDR3 nucleotides are TGCGCCAGCAGCCAAGGGGGCGGGGGGACTGAGCAGTACTTC.

Many counts were recorded for this clonotype. The chain employs TRBV7-8 and TRBJ2-1; 8 nucleotides agree with TRBD2. The junction had 11 bases not matched to a gene; V was cut back by 5 bases and J by 5 bases. Per the germline V gene, CDR1 is SGHVS and CDR2 is FQNEAQ. The CDR3 covers 16 residues. CDR3 region: CASSLRIGTSHNEQFF. CDR3 DNA sequence: TGTGCCAGCAGCCTACGAATCGGGACTAGTCACAATGAGCAGTTCTTC.

The chain combines TRBV7-8 with TRBJ2-3, with D perhaps TRBD1 or TRBD2 (5 bases each). The CDR3 length is 13 residues. Germline V gives CDR1 SGHVS, CDR2 FQNEAQ. The V gene lost 4 bases and the J gene lost 5 bases, with 10 bases spanning the gap. The CDR3 DNA follows: TGTGCCAGCAGCTCTGAGGGGTTAGATACGCAGTATTTT. Its protein product is CASSSEGLDTQYF.

For this clonotype: This may be a read error: a much more frequent sequence differs by one nucleotide. This chain uses TRBV4-2 with TRBJ2-2; D is possibly TRBD2 (6 bases). This CDR3 contains 17 residues. Germline values: CDR1 LGHNA, CDR2 YNFKEQ. V lost 0 bases to trimming and J lost 0 bases, with 11 bases between them. The DNA of the CDR3 is TGTGCCAGCAGCCAAGATGCGGAGGGTACGAACACCGGGGAGCTGTTTTTT. Residues: CASSQDAEGTNTGELFF.

This clonotype appeared a few times. CDR3 DNA sequence: TGTGCCAGCAGTTACTCGCGGGAAGGCGAGCAGTACTTC. It is translated as CASSYSREGEQYF. The V gene is TRBV6-2 or TRBV6-3, the J gene TRBJ2-7, with D possibly TRBD2 on 6 matching bases. CDR3 length: 13 amino acids. The V gene lost 0 bases and the J gene lost 6 bases, with 9 bases spanning the gap. The V gene's germline CDR1 is MNHEY and CDR2 SVGEGT.

In this sample, this clonotype turned up many times. The CDR3 spells CSARTSGTVLGEQYF. In DNA, the CDR3 is TGCAGTGCTCGGACTAGCGGGACTGTCTTGGGGGAGCAGTACTTC. The chain recombines TRBV20-1 with TRBJ2-7, with TRBD2 matching 12 bases. CDR3 length: 15 residues. Germline lookup yields CDR1 DFQATT and CDR2 SNEGSKA (reference sequence). J was trimmed by 7 bases and V by 5 bases; bases with no gene match: 12.

The gene calls are TRBV5-6 and TRBJ2-2, with no clear D. This CDR3 region has 14 residues. V was trimmed by 0 bases and J by 4 bases, leaving 7 bases between them. Germline V gene lookup returns CDR1 SGHDT and CDR2 YYEEEE. Here the CDR3 reads CASSLDRLTGELFF. DNA for the CDR3: TGTGCCAGCAGCTTGGACAGACTCACCGGGGAGCTGTTTTTT.

Ten or more counts support this clonotype. In nucleotides, the CDR3 is TGTGCCAGCAGTATGGGACTAGCGGGAGGGCTGCATGAGCAGTTCTTC. Its protein is CASSMGLAGGLHEQFF. The chain uses TRBV12-3 or TRBV12-4 and TRBJ2-1; 16 bases line up with TRBD2. J gave up 8 bases and V 5 bases, and 6 bases lay outside the gene matches. CDR3 length: 16 residues.

This clonotype was recorded many times. The rearrangement uses TRBV4-3 and TRBJ2-1; TRBD2 matches at 7 bases. CDR3 length equals 14 residues. J lost 15 bases, V lost 1 base, and 12 bases had no gene match. Looked up from germline, CDR1 is LGHNA and CDR2 is YSLEER. CDR3 DNA sequence: TGCGCCAGCAGCCAAGGGAACCTGGGGGGGGTGCTGTTCTTC. Its protein is CASSQGNLGGVLFF.

This clonotype occurred many times. The chain carries TRBV20-1 and TRBJ2-1; D tentatively reads TRBD1 or TRBD2 (5 bases each). Germline V CDR1 and CDR2: DFQATT, SNEGSKA (reference sequence). Trimming cost V 1 base and J 2 bases, with 15 bases left between them. The CDR3 spans 16 residues. CDR3 amino acids: CSARVLPGLAYNEQFF. The DNA for the CDR3 is TGCAGTGCTAGAGTCCTTCCGGGGCTAGCCTACAATGAGCAGTTCTTC.

At least ten counts were recorded for this clonotype. The chain combines TRBV20-1 with TRBJ2-1, with 11 bases that match TRBD2. The germline V gene has CDR1 DFQATT and CDR2 SNEGSKA (reference sequence). The J segment lost 4 bases and the V segment lost 5 bases, leaving 7 bases of the junction unmatched. The CDR3 loop spans 15 amino acids. The CDR3 loop reads CSAARGTSGYNEQFF. The CDR3 DNA is TGCAGTGCTGCTAGGGGGACTAGCGGTTACAATGAGCAGTTCTTC.

This clonotype occurred many times. V gene TRBV20-1 combines with J gene TRBJ2-7; 7 nucleotides match TRBD2. The CDR3 is 15 residues long. Germline lookup yields CDR1 DFQATT and CDR2 SNEGSKA (reference sequence). The V segment lost 1 base and the J segment 2 bases; nucleotides outside the gene matches: 8. CDR3 protein: CSARVTGGSTYEQYF. CDR3 nucleotide sequence: TGCAGTGCTAGAGTTACCGGCGGGAGTACCTACGAGCAGTACTTC.

This clonotype is deemed medium-sized. One end of the junction varies from germline; a read error may be responsible. The V gene is TRBV7-9, the J gene TRBJ2-5, with TRBD1 matching 10 bases. The CDR3 runs to 14 residues. The germline V gene has CDR1 SEHNR and CDR2 FQNEAQ (reference sequence). The CDR3 is CASSTRTGGEIQYF. CDR3 in DNA: TGTGCCAGCAGCACCCGGACAGGGGGGGAGATCCAGTACTTC.

The rearrangement links TRBV29-1 to TRBJ2-3, with a tentative D call TRBD1 (5 bases). The CDR3 length is 12 residues. Trimming took off 7 bases at V and 0 bases at J, with 8 bases between the two ends. Germline values: CDR1 SQVTM, CDR2 ANQGSEA. The CDR3 coding sequence is TGCAGCGGATACAGGAGCACAGATACGCAGTATTTT. This translates into CSGYRSTDTQYF.

In its sample, this clonotype was seen many times. The V and J genes are TRBV7-9 and TRBJ2-2; D possibly corresponds to TRBD2 (5 bases). The CDR3 runs to 15 residues. The germline CDR1 and CDR2 sequences are SEHNR and FQNEAQ (reference sequence). V lost 6 bases, J lost 1 base, and 12 bases lay in between. CDR3 bases: TGTGCCAGCAGTTTAAGCCGGGAGAACACCGGGGAGCTGTTTTTT. Its protein product is CASSLSRENTGELFF.

This clonotype is judged medium-sized (0.01 to 0.1%). This chain links TRBV5-1 with TRBJ2-1; the D gene could be TRBD1 or TRBD2 (6 bases each). With 4 bases removed from V and 0 bases from J, the gap between germline ends came to 29 bases. This CDR3 is built from 21 residues. Germline CDR1 and CDR2: SGHRS and YFSETQ. CDR3 region: CASSKGGFRSDRAFSYNEQFF. The CDR3 coding sequence is TGCGCCAGCAGCAAGGGGGGTTTTCGTTCGGACAGAGCTTTCTCCTACAATGAGCAGTTCTTC.

This clonotype was observed many times. The rearrangement joins TRBV29-1 to TRBJ1-2; 7 bases line up with TRBD1. CDR3 size: 13 residues. The V and J ends lost 5 bases and 8 bases, in that order; junction bases with no gene match: 11. From germline, CDR1 is SQVTM and CDR2 ANQGSEA. DNA of the CDR3: TGCAGCGTTACCCACCGGGGACAGCGGGGCTACACCTTC. Protein product: CSVTHRGQRGYTF.